Sequencing of this T cell receptor beta chain was carried out in a study of PD-1 blockade in mismatch repair-deficient tumors. Worth noting for this clone: Its antigen is unidentified.

The data were produced by immunoSEQ multiplex PCR, yet TCRdb's version contains in-frame clones alone and is incomplete. The table includes about 14,000 clones, around 84% detected once. Findings and limits, study-wide: Tumor-resident clones, often undetectable pretreatment in blood, expanded then contracted after pembrolizumab.

Mismatch repair deficiency was confirmed in all patients, by PCR or immunohistochemistry. A few pembrolizumab responders had their TCRs sequenced. The J segment lost 6 bases and the V segment lost 2 bases, leaving 10 bases of the junction unmatched. The CDR3 runs 16 residues. Germline V gene data show CDR1 as KGHSY and CDR2 as FQNENV. The V call is TRBV16, the J call TRBJ1-5; the match to TRBD1 covers 7 bases. Sequenced here: PBMCs, sampled approximately 14 weeks after starting pembrolizumab. The TCR sequence derives from an adult with mismatch repair-deficient cancer. CDR3 nucleotide sequence: TGTGCCAGCAGCCAAACGGGGGACAGTGAGGGTCAGCCCCAGCATTTT. As protein: CASSQTGDSEGQPQHF. The full variable domain, with the rest looked up from reference TRBV16 and TRBJ1-5, is GEEVAQTPKHLVRGEGQKAKLYCAPIKGHSYVFWYQQVLKNEFKFLISFQNENVFDETGMPKERFSAKCLPNSPCSLEIQATKLEDSAVYFCASSQTGDSEGQPQHFGDGTRLSIL.